This TCR beta chain was sequenced during a study of cytomegalovirus exposure and HLA in healthy donors. Study at large: The approximately 710 first-cohort repertoires and the roughly 120 validation repertoires shared the same platform, a later analysis reported.

To note about this clone: Its antigen is unknown.

Sequencing was performed with immunoSEQ multiplex PCR; in TCRdb, only in-frame clones are kept and a portion is missing. Among tens of thousands of clones, roughly 94% were seen once, and the ten largest hold 0.6% to 0.8%. The donors were in the roughly 130-subject validation cohort, distinct from the roughly 720-subject first cohort. Germline CDR1 is SGHTA and CDR2 is FQGNSA. V was clipped by 5 bases and J by 7 bases, with 18 bases between them. CDR3 length: 15 residues. Study outcomes and limitations: The CMV antigen specificity of a few CMV-associated chains was confirmed through in vitro analysis. The study flagged some 170 TCR beta chains as cytomegalovirus-associated.

This chain uses TRBV7-2 with TRBJ1-5, with D uncertain. What was sequenced was PBMCs. This sequence originates from a woman aged 18 to 35 in good health and CMV-seronegative. The CDR3 sequence is CASSPMGSREQPQHF. CDR3 sequence (DNA): TGTGCCAGCAGCCCCATGGGATCAAGGGAGCAGCCCCAGCATTTT.